These T cell receptor beta chains were read from a single sample in a study of blood T cell repertoires in COVID-19. Only in-frame clones appear in the TCRdb table, and some are missing; sequencing was by immunoSEQ multiplex PCR. The sample records some 150,000 clones, about 86% being singletons. What was sequenced was peripheral blood. The receptors here all came from a woman aged 60 to 75 with acute or convalescent COVID-19. CDR3s include the opening cysteine and the closing phenylalanine or tryptophan. The D gene is left open where the match is weak. Clone size is given for some rows only: seen once, a few or many times, or a class if the clone is expanded.

d_call: TRBD2; j_call: TRBJ2-7; v_call: TRBV6-2/TRBV6-3; clone_size: .; cdr3_nt: TGTGCCAGCAGTTACACCAAACTAGCGGGGGGCTTTCCTTCCTACGAGCAGTACTTC; cdr3_aa: CASSYTKLAGGFPSYEQYF
d_call: TRBD1; j_call: TRBJ1-4; v_call: TRBV5-1; clone_size: .; cdr3_nt: TGCGCCAGCAGCTTGTTTTCAGGGGGAGATGAAAAACTGTTTTTT; cdr3_aa: CASSLFSGGDEKLFF
d_call: TRBD2; j_call: TRBJ2-3; v_call: TRBV6-2/TRBV6-3; clone_size: few; cdr3_nt: TGTGCCAGCAGTTACGGCAGCGGGGGGACAGATACGCAGTATTTT; cdr3_aa: CASSYGSGGTDTQYF
d_call: .; j_call: TRBJ1-1; v_call: TRBV30; clone_size: .; cdr3_nt: TGTGCCTGGAGTCATAACACTGAAGCTTTCTTT; cdr3_aa: CAWSHNTEAFF
d_call: .; j_call: TRBJ2-7; v_call: TRBV11-2; clone_size: once; cdr3_nt: TGTGCCAGCAGCGAAGCCTCCTACGAGCAGTACTTC; cdr3_aa: CASSEASYEQYF
d_call: .; j_call: TRBJ1-2; v_call: TRBV7-2; clone_size: .; cdr3_nt: TGTGCCAGCAGCTTAATAAGGGGCGCCGGAGGCTACACCTTC; cdr3_aa: CASSLIRGAGGYTF
d_call: .; j_call: TRBJ1-4; v_call: TRBV5-5; clone_size: .; cdr3_nt: TGTGCCAGCAGCTTGGGGACTCAGGGAGGCAGTCCTAATGAAAAACTGTTTTTT; cdr3_aa: CASSLGTQGGSPNEKLFF
d_call: .; j_call: TRBJ1-2; v_call: TRBV12-3/TRBV12-4; clone_size: once; cdr3_nt: TGTGCCAGCAATTCCAGAAGTGCCTATGGCTACACCTTC; cdr3_aa: CASNSRSAYGYTF
d_call: .; j_call: TRBJ1-1; v_call: TRBV4-1; clone_size: .; cdr3_nt: TGCGCCAGCAGCCGCGGAATCATGAACACTGAAGCTTTCTTT; cdr3_aa: CASSRGIMNTEAFF
d_call: .; j_call: TRBJ1-2; v_call: TRBV3-1/TRBV3-2; clone_size: .; cdr3_nt: TGTGCCAGCAGCCAAGATCAGGCGTATGGCTACACCTTC; cdr3_aa: CASSQDQAYGYTF
d_call: .; j_call: TRBJ1-1; v_call: TRBV5-1; clone_size: .; cdr3_nt: TGCGCCAGCAGCTTCAGTACAGGGCAAACTGAAGCTTTCTTT; cdr3_aa: CASSFSTGQTEAFF
d_call: .; j_call: TRBJ2-1; v_call: TRBV18; clone_size: .; cdr3_nt: TGTGCCAGCTCACCACCCGGGGGACTGTTCTACAATGAGCAGTTCTTC; cdr3_aa: CASSPPGGLFYNEQFF
d_call: .; j_call: TRBJ1-3; v_call: TRBV30; clone_size: .; cdr3_nt: TGTGCCTGGATATTCTCTGGAAACACCATATATTTT; cdr3_aa: CAWIFSGNTIYF
d_call: TRBD1; j_call: TRBJ1-1; v_call: TRBV7-2; clone_size: .; cdr3_nt: TGTGCCAGCACCATACAGGGGGCATTGCGAGCTTTCTTT; cdr3_aa: CASTIQGALRAFF
d_call: .; j_call: TRBJ1-1; v_call: TRBV7-9; clone_size: .; cdr3_nt: TGTGCCAGCAGCTGGGAGATGAACACTGAAGCTTTCTTT; cdr3_aa: CASSWEMNTEAFF
d_call: .; j_call: TRBJ1-1; v_call: TRBV4-1; clone_size: .; cdr3_nt: TGCGCCAGCAGCCCCGAGGCCCCCACGACTGAAGCTTTCTTT; cdr3_aa: CASSPEAPTTEAFF
d_call: .; j_call: TRBJ2-5; v_call: TRBV7-2; clone_size: .; cdr3_nt: TGTGCCAGCACCCTAGACAGGATTCAAGAGACCCAGTACTTC; cdr3_aa: CASTLDRIQETQYF
d_call: TRBD1; j_call: TRBJ1-2; v_call: TRBV20-1; clone_size: .; cdr3_nt: TGCAGTGCCCATCCGGGACAGGCATTCGCCTTC; cdr3_aa: CSAHPGQAFAF
d_call: .; j_call: TRBJ2-7; v_call: TRBV19; clone_size: .; cdr3_nt: TGTGCCAGTAGTATGGGGAGCTCCTACGAGCAGTACTTC; cdr3_aa: CASSMGSSYEQYF
d_call: TRBD2; j_call: TRBJ2-3; v_call: TRBV29-1; clone_size: .; cdr3_nt: TGCAGCGTTGTCGAAGCGGGGGGCACAGATACGCAGTATTTT; cdr3_aa: CSVVEAGGTDTQYF
d_call: .; j_call: TRBJ1-3; v_call: TRBV29-1; clone_size: .; cdr3_nt: TGCAGCGTTGAAGGTGTGGCCCCGCCGGGCTCTGGAAACACCATATATTTT; cdr3_aa: CSVEGVAPPGSGNTIYF
d_call: .; j_call: TRBJ1-3; v_call: TRBV7-9; clone_size: .; cdr3_nt: TGTGCCAGCAGCCAATCCTTCGAGAGAAACACCATATATTTT; cdr3_aa: CASSQSFERNTIYF
d_call: TRBD2; j_call: TRBJ2-7; v_call: TRBV4-2; clone_size: .; cdr3_nt: TGTGCCAGCAGCCAAGAAGGCGGGGGAGTTTACGAGCAGTACTTC; cdr3_aa: CASSQEGGGVYEQYF
d_call: TRBD1; j_call: TRBJ1-3; v_call: TRBV7-2; clone_size: .; cdr3_nt: TGTGCCAGCAGCTTATCGGGACAGGTGTTCTCTGGAAACACCATATATTTT; cdr3_aa: CASSLSGQVFSGNTIYF